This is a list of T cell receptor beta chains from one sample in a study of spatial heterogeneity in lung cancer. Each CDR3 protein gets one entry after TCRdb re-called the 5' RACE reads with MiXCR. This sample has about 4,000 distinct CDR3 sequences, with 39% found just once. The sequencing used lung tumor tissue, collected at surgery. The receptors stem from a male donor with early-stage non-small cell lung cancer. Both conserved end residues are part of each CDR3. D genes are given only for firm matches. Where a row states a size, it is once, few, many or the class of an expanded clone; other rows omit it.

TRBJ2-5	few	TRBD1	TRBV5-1	CASSAGTEETQYF	TGCGCCAGCAGCGCTGGGACAGAAGAGACCCAGTACTTC
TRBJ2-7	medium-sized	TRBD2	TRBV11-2	CASSAASGGYEQYF	TGTGCCAGCAGCGCGGCTAGCGGGGGATACGAGCAGTACTTC
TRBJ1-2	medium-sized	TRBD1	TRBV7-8	CASSLAGAGGVYGYTF	TGTGCCAGCAGCTTAGCGGGGGCAGGGGGCGTTTATGGCTACACCTTC
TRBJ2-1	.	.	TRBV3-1	CASSQGGYPYNEQFF	TGTGCCAGCAGCCAAGGAGGATATCCCTACAATGAGCAGTTCTTC
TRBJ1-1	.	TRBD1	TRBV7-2	CASSSRRTGGTEAFF	TGTGCCAGCAGCTCCCGGCGGACAGGGGGCACTGAAGCTTTCTTT
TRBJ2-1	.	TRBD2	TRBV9	CASSGTSARVYNEQFF	TGTGCCAGCAGCGGGACTAGCGCCCGGGTCTACAATGAGCAGTTCTTC
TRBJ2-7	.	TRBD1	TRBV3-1	CASSQEDRGREQYF	TGTGCCAGCAGCCAAGAAGACAGGGGACGGGAGCAGTACTTC
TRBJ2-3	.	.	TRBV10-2	CASSDLVGTDTSTDTQYF	TGCGCCAGCAGTGATTTGGTGGGTACGGACACCAGCACAGATACGCAGTATTTT
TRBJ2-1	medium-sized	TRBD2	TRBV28	CASSLRGLAGTNEQFF	TGTGCCAGCAGTTTACGGGGACTAGCGGGAACTAATGAGCAGTTCTTC
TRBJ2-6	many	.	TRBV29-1	CSVEGGFSGANVLTF	TGCAGCGTTGAGGGTGGATTCTCTGGGGCCAACGTCCTGACTTTC
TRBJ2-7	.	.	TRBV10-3	CAIRTGHEQYF	TGTGCCATCAGAACAGGGCACGAGCAGTACTTC
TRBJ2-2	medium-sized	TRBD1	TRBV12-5	CASGLGQSTGELFF	TGTGCTAGTGGTCTGGGACAGTCGACCGGGGAGCTGTTTTTT
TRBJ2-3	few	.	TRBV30	CAWSVDSTRGLRTDTQYF	TGTGCCTGGAGTGTTGATTCCACCAGGGGTTTGCGCACAGATACGCAGTATTTT
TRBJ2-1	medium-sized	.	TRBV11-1	CASSVAGQTLNEQFF	TGTGCCAGCAGCGTAGCGGGACAGACCCTTAATGAGCAGTTCTTC
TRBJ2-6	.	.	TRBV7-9	CASSSQADFRANVLTF	TGTGCCAGCAGCTCCCAGGCGGACTTCAGGGCCAACGTCCTGACTTTC
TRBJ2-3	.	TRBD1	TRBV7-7	CASSLHSRGQDTQYF	TGTGCTAGCAGCTTACACAGCAGGGGGCAAGATACGCAGTATTTT
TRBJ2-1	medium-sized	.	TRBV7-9	CALSRYNEQFF	TGTGCCCTCTCTAGGTACAATGAGCAGTTCTTC
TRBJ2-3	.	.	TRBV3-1	CASKVDSVTDTQYF	TGTGCCAGCAAGGTTGACTCCGTCACAGATACGCAGTATTTT
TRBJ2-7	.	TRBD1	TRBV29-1	CSVRQGDYEQYF	TGCAGCGTTAGACAGGGGGATTACGAGCAGTACTTC
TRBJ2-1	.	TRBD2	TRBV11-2	CASSLVSLAGGPNEQFF	TGTGCCAGCAGTTTAGTTTCCCTAGCGGGGGGGCCGAATGAGCAGTTCTTC
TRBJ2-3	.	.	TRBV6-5	CASSYAGTVWSTDTQYF	TGTGCCAGCAGTTACGCGGGGACAGTATGGAGCACAGATACGCAGTATTTT
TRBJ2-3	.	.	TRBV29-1	CSATPGTTDTQYF	TGCAGCGCCACCCCGGGGACCACAGATACGCAGTATTTT
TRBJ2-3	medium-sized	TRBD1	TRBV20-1	CSARGTGLGDTQYF	TGCAGTGCTAGAGGGACAGGCTTGGGAGATACGCAGTATTTT
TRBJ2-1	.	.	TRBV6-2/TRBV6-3	CARSGPTFF	TGTGCCAGATCCGGGCCAACCTTCTTC
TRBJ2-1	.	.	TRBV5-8	CASSPLWNEQFF	TGTGCCAGCAGCCCACTGTGGAATGAGCAGTTCTTC
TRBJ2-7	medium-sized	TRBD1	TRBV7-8	CASSPGTEEESF	TGTGCCAGCAGCCCCGGGACAGAAGAGGAGAGCTTC
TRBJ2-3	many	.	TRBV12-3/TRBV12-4	CASSPGLYSSTDTQYF	TGTGCCAGCAGTCCCGGGCTCTACTCTAGCACAGATACGCAGTATTTT
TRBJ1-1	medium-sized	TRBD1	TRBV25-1	CASRIGTGNTEAFF	TGTGCCAGCAGAATCGGGACAGGGAACACTGAAGCTTTCTTT
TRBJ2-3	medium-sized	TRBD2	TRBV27	CASSTGTSPDTQYF	TGTGCCAGCAGCACCGGGACTAGCCCAGATACGCAGTATTTT
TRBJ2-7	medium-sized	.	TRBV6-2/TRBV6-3	CASSYWAPGGEQYF	TGTGCCAGCAGTTACTGGGCCCCCGGGGGTGAGCAGTACTTC
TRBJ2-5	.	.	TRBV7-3	CASSSNIQETQYF	TGTGCCAGCAGCTCCAATATCCAAGAGACCCAGTACTTC
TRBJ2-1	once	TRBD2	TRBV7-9	CASPRRLGLAGGPVEQFF	TGTGCCAGCCCCCGCCGCCTGGGACTAGCGGGGGGGCCAGTTGAGCAGTTCTTC
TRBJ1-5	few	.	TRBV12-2	CASRLAKLSRTASNQPQHF	TGTGCAAGTCGCTTAGCAAAACTTTCCAGGACAGCTAGCAATCAGCCCCAGCATTTT
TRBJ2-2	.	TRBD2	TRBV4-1	CASSHPPLAGVNTGELFF	TGCGCCAGCAGCCATCCACCCCTAGCGGGGGTGAACACCGGGGAGCTGTTTTTT
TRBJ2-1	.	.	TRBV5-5	CASSLKIAYNEQFF	TGTGCCAGCAGCTTGAAGATCGCCTACAATGAGCAGTTCTTC
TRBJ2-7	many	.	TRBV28	CASSLELFYEQYF	TGTGCCAGCAGTTTAGAGCTGTTCTACGAGCAGTACTTC
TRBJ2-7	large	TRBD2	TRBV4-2	CASGVYGGSAYEQYF	TGTGCCAGCGGGGTTTACGGCGGGAGTGCCTACGAGCAGTACTTC
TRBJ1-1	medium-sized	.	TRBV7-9	CASSFAEPEAFF	TGTGCCAGCAGCTTTGCAGAGCCCGAAGCTTTCTTT
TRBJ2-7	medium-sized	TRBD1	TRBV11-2	CASSLATGGTYEQYF	TGTGCCAGCAGCTTAGCGACAGGGGGAACCTACGAGCAGTACTTC
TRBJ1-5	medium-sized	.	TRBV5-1	CASSLDRNQPQHF	TGCGCCAGCAGCTTGGACAGGAATCAGCCCCAGCATTTT
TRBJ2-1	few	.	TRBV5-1	CASSLQGRNEQFF	TGCGCCAGCAGCTTGCAGGGACGCAATGAGCAGTTCTTC
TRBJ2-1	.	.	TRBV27	CASSLLRAGESSYNEQFF	TGTGCCAGCAGTTTATTAAGGGCAGGGGAAAGCTCCTACAATGAGCAGTTCTTC
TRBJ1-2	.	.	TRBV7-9	CASSFSGQGPYGYTF	TGTGCCAGCAGCTTTTCAGGGCAGGGACCCTATGGCTACACCTTC
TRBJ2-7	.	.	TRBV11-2	CASNIEGPTYEQYF	TGTGCCAGCAACATAGAAGGGCCTACCTACGAGCAGTACTTC
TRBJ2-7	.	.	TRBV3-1	CASSLGLGAWNEQYF	TGTGCCAGCAGCCTTGGATTGGGGGCCTGGAACGAGCAGTACTTC
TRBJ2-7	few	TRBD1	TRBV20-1	CSAKGQGIGEQYF	TGCAGTGCTAAGGGACAGGGGATAGGAGAGCAGTACTTC
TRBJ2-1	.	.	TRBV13	CASSPLGLADPYSSYNEQFF	TGTGCCAGCAGCCCCCTGGGGCTAGCCGACCCGTACAGCTCCTACAATGAGCAGTTCTTC
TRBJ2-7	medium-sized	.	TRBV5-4	CASSPTYREYEQYF	TGTGCCAGCAGCCCAACCTACAGGGAATACGAGCAGTACTTC
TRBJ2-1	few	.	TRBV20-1	CSAASGTQTRQFF	TGCAGTGCCGCCTCAGGCACCCAGACCAGGCAGTTCTTC
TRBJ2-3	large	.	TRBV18	CASSPRGPGRGSTDTQYF	TGTGCCAGCTCACCACGGGGACCGGGACGGGGTAGCACAGATACGCAGTATTTT
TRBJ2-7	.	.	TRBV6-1	CASREYEQSF	TGTGCCAGCAGGGAGTATGAGCAGTCCTTC
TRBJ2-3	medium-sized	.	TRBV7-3	CASSLGGTDTQYF	TGTGCCAGCAGCTTAGGAGGGACAGATACGCAGTATTTT
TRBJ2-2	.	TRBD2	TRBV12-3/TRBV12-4	CASSLSSGGLNTGELFF	TGTGCCAGCAGTTTATCTAGCGGGGGGCTGAACACCGGGGAGCTGTTTTTT
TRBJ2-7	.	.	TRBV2	CASRDPGAYEQYF	TGTGCCAGCAGGGACCCAGGGGCCTACGAGCAGTACTTC
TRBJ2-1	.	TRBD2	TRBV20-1	CSARPSGASYNEQFF	TGCAGTGCTAGACCAAGCGGGGCCTCCTACAATGAGCAGTTCTTC
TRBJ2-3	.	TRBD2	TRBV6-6	CASSYPLRGGSTDTQYF	TGTGCCAGCAGTTACCCACTGCGGGGGGGGAGCACAGATACGCAGTATTTT
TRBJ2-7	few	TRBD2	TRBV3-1	CASSPYSGSSYEQYF	TGTGCCAGCAGCCCCTATAGCGGGAGCTCCTACGAGCAGTACTTC
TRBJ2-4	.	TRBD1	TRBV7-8	CASSLDGTEAKNIQYF	TGTGCCAGCAGCTTAGACGGGACAGAAGCCAAAAACATTCAGTACTTC
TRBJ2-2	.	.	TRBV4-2	CASSQDYAGELFF	TGTGCCAGCAGCCAAGACTACGCCGGGGAGCTGTTTTTT